The 12 T cell receptor beta chains listed next were all sequenced from one sample in a study of beta chain features in type 1 diabetes. General study points: Significant though moderate, a shortening of TCRB CDR3s appeared in all four CD4+ subsets of Type 1 diabetes patients.

The entirety of the isolated RNA underwent reverse transcription, so expressed TCRB transcripts were sequenced. Assay used: immunoSEQ multiplex PCR; TCRdb lists only in-frame clones, some missing. Found here are about 360,000 clones, 10% to 15% of them singletons; the top ten hold around 0.01%. Antigen specificity for these receptors is unknown. Sequenced material: naive CD4+ T cells from blood. The receptors were gathered from a woman younger than 35 with type 1 diabetes.

This clone was picked up a small number of times. The chain carries TRBV4-3 and TRBJ1-2; the D is unclear. Germline V gene sequence: CDR1 LGHNA, CDR2 YSLEER. The germline V and J ends were trimmed by 0 bases and 8 bases, with 22 bases remaining between them. The CDR3 length is 17 residues. For the CDR3, the DNA is TGCGCCAGCAGCCAAGATCCCCCATTGGGCAGGCCGGGGGGCTACACCTTC. It is translated as CASSQDPPLGRPGGYTF.

The table lists this clone with a few counts. CDR3: CASSMRLAPASSNEQFF. The CDR3 DNA reads as TGTGCCAGTAGTATGAGACTAGCTCCCGCTTCATCCAATGAGCAGTTCTTC. The rearrangement uses TRBV19 and TRBJ2-1; 7 bases line up with TRBD2. The CDR3 is made up of 17 amino acids. J lost 6 bases, V lost 3 bases, and 14 bases had no gene match. CDR1 and CDR2 (germline): LNHDA, SQIVND (reference sequence).

The rearrangement joins TRBV11-1 to TRBJ2-1, with TRBD2 matching 7 bases. The CDR3 extends over 14 amino acids. In germline, CDR1 is SGHAT, CDR2 FQDESV (reference sequence). With 5 bases clipped from V and 7 bases from J, the junction kept 8 bases outside the gene matches. The CDR3 here is CASSPELAPNEQFF. The CDR3 DNA reads as TGTGCCAGCAGCCCTGAACTAGCGCCTAATGAGCAGTTCTTC.

This clone was found a few times. V gene TRBV5-1 combines with J gene TRBJ2-3; 8 bases are a match to TRBD2. Germline V gives CDR1 SGHRS, CDR2 YFSETQ. V trimming: 0 bases; J trimming: 6 bases; junction bases outside the gene matches: 3. This CDR3 comprises 14 residues. The CDR3 nucleotides read TGCGCCAGCAGCTTGGCCGCTAGCGGGGATACGCAGTATTTT. Translation: CASSLAASGDTQYF. Filled out from reference TRBV5-1 and TRBJ2-3, the complete variable domain reads KAGVTQTPRYLIKTRGQQVTLSCSPISGHRSVSWYQQTPGQGLQFLFEYFSETQRNKGNFPGRFSGRQFSNSRSEMNVSTLELGDSALYLCASSLAASGDTQYFGPGTRLTVL.

This clone was recorded a few times. This chain joins TRBV28 and TRBJ2-7; D remains unclear. Germline V gives CDR1 MDHEN, CDR2 SYDVKM. Trimming left V 8 bases short and J 2 bases short, with 10 bases between. The CDR3 has 12 amino acids. This CDR3 is CASSPFTYEQYF. The CDR3 nucleotides read TGTGCCAGCTCCCCTTTTACCTACGAGCAGTACTTC.

In this sample, this clone turned up a few times. The CDR3 here is CASDPQGAEAFF. The CDR3 region has the DNA TGTGCCAGCGATCCGCAGGGCGCTGAAGCTTTCTTT. The rearrangement uses TRBV2 and TRBJ1-1, with D possibly TRBD1 on 5 matching bases. This CDR3 is built from 12 residues. CDR1 is SNHLY and CDR2 is FYNNEI in the germline V gene. V was shortened by 8 bases and J by 6 bases, with 13 bases between the two germline ends.

In this sample, this clone turned up a few times. The V call is TRBV5-1, the J call TRBJ2-1; 9 positions match TRBD2. The CDR3 loop spans 18 amino acids. Germline loops: CDR1 SGHRS, CDR2 YFSETQ. V shed 1 base and J 6 bases; nucleotides not matched to a gene: 14. CDR3 nucleotide sequence: TGCGCCAGCAGCTTGCCCCTGTTTCTAGCGGGAATTAGCAATGAGCAGTTCTTC. Amino acids: CASSLPLFLAGISNEQFF.

The chain couples TRBV5-1 to TRBJ1-1, with TRBD1 matching 8 bases. CDR3 size: 13 residues. V trimming: 5 bases; J trimming: 5 bases; junction bases outside the gene matches: 5. Per the germline V gene, CDR1 is SGHRS and CDR2 is YFSETQ. The chain's CDR3 is CASSQGAGTEAFF. The CDR3 bases are TGCGCCAGCAGTCAGGGGGCTGGAACTGAAGCTTTCTTT.

The CDR3 region is CASREGVGGYTF. DNA for the CDR3: TGTGCCAGCAGAGAGGGTGTCGGTGGCTACACCTTC. The chain uses TRBV6-5 and TRBJ1-2; the D is unclear. The length of the CDR3 is 12 residues. CDR1 and CDR2 from the germline V gene are MNHEY and SVGAGI. Trimming stripped 6 bases from V and 7 bases from J, with 12 bases between.

J is TRBJ2-1 and V is TRBV25-1, with TRBD2 as a possible D gene (5 bases). CDR3 length equals 15 residues. Per the germline V gene, CDR1 is MGHDK and CDR2 is SYGVNS. Trimming pared 6 bases from V and 2 bases from J, leaving 14 bases between. CDR3 residues: CASRKGADPYNEQFF. The CDR3 nucleotides are TGTGCCAGCAGGAAGGGAGCGGACCCCTACAATGAGCAGTTCTTC.

V is TRBV28 and J is TRBJ2-7; TRBD2 matches at 9 bases. Losses at the gene ends were 6 bases for V and 0 bases for J; bases not matched to a gene: 6. The CDR3 totals 15 residues. The germline V gene encodes CDR1 MDHEN and CDR2 SYDVKM. CDR3 amino acids: CASRLAGRSSYEQYF. CDR3 sequence (DNA): TGTGCCAGCAGGCTAGCGGGACGTAGCTCCTACGAGCAGTACTTC.

The chain is built from TRBV6-6 and TRBJ2-5; a weak D match, TRBD2 (6 bases). Germline values: CDR1 MNHNY, CDR2 SVGAGI (reference sequence). The CDR3 has 10 amino acids. V was trimmed by 11 bases and J by 5 bases, leaving 9 bases between them. CDR3 amino acids: CAGGRETQYF. CDR3 nucleotides: TGTGCCGGAGGGAGGGAGACCCAGTACTTC.